This TCR beta chain was found in a study of cytomegalovirus exposure and HLA in healthy donors. The overall study: There were 85 million or so unique TCRs (from HLA-typed donors) in an early data release. Regarding the study as a whole: Certain sequence variants were highly shared and formed a cluster, and this cluster was likely a sequencing artifact. Researchers reported from a later analysis that most CMV-associated TCR beta chains appeared HLA-restricted.

Remarks on this clone: Its antigen is currently unknown.

Per the germline V gene, CDR1 is LGHNA and CDR2 is YNFKEQ. The CDR3 totals 16 residues. The PCR ran on 60 Vbeta and 13 Jbeta primers. Assay: immunoSEQ multiplex PCR; the TCRdb copy retains only in-frame clones and omits some. The sample gives under 250,000 clones, 65% to 85% of which show up once; around 1.7% is in the top ten. Sequencing was performed on PBMCs. The sequence was collected from a man aged 50 to 60 in good health and CMV-seronegative. The chain is built from TRBV4-2 and TRBJ2-5; the match to TRBD1 covers 8 bases. TRBJ2-7 matches the DNA end more closely, so the J call is doubtful. CDR3 coding DNA: TGTGCCAGCAGCCAAGATACGGGACAGGCCTACCTCGAGCAGTACTTC. Translated: CASSQDTGQAYLEQYF.